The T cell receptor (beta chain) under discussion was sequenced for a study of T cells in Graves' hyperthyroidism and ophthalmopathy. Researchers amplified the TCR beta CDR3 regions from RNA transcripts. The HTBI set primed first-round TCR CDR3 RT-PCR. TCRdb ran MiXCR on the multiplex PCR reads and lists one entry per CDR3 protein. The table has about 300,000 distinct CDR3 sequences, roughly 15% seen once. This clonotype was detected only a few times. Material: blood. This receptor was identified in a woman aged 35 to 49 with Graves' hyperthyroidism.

CDR3 sequence: CASTKYASDNSPLHF. In nucleotides, the CDR3 is TGTGCCAGCACGAAGTATGCCAGTGATAATTCACCCCTCCACTTT. This rearrangement joins TRBV7-9 to TRBJ1-6, with D unclear. The germline V and J ends were trimmed by 7 bases and 5 bases, with 15 bases remaining between them. This CDR3 spans 15 amino acids. Germline lookup yields CDR1 SEHNR and CDR2 FQNEAQ (reference sequence).